This T cell receptor (beta chain) was retrieved from a study of blood T cells in healthy people across ages (dated by TCRdb to the mid-2010s). Study-level background: In model experiments, template switching captured roughly one uniquely barcoded TCR beta cDNA molecule for every two T cells. To avoid experimental bias, donors of different ages were randomly spread across the sequencing lanes. The donors were split into four age groups: young (average approximately 16 years), middle-aged (about 40), aged (roughly 60) and long-lived (roughly 86). The study analyzed two additional independent replicas of 1 million unique cDNA reads from the same blood draw for two donors, one aged 18 to 30 and one aged 80 or older. Age-related changes in TCR beta repertoire diversity were measured in the study by deep sequencing normalized with unique cDNA molecular identifiers.

Results and caveats for the whole study, not just this receptor: Observed TCR beta diversity per million T cells fell roughly linearly with age, and a significant reduction was already apparent by age roughly 40. Since profiling was done on bulk unsorted PBMCs, naive and antigen-experienced compartments could not be conclusively compared. Because donor CMV infection status was unknown, age-related changes in expanded clonotypes were potentially confounded. The percentage of naive T cells measured by flow cytometry correlated strongly with observed TCR beta diversity. Compared with the aged group, the long-lived group had more naive CD4+ T cells, fewer expanded clones and increased TCR diversity, a pattern suggesting age selection. Total diversity estimates from one million sequenced T cells were considered lower bounds and underestimates.

As to this clonotype: Its binding antigen is unknown. Per-base quality was not reported, and no clone a single base away is much larger than it.

The approximately 41 donors, aged roughly 6 to 100 years, were systemically healthy Caucasian individuals from Russia. Roughly 9.5 milliliters of peripheral blood were drawn from each donor into EDTA-treated Vacutainer tubes. PBMCs were isolated by Ficoll-Paque density-gradient centrifugation, with at least 6 million obtained per sample. Trizol reagent was used to extract total RNA from PBMCs, with at least 5 micrograms per sample. For every donor, flow cytometry on a PBMC aliquot measured the percentage of naive CD45RAhigh/CD27high T cells. To prepare the library, 5' RACE was applied. The sample was run on an Illumina HiSeq 2500. A second PCR of about 6 to 12 cycles was run with a J-beta primer mix and a sample-barcoded 5' primer. A template-switch 5' adaptor carrying 12 random nucleotides introduced a unique molecular identifier onto each TCR beta cDNA molecule. Each sample yielded at least 3 million CDR3-containing paired-end reads. The Mint cDNA synthesis kit, primed by a TRBC-specific oligonucleotide, was used to synthesize first-strand cDNA from all RNA. After uracil-DNA glycosylase treatment, a first 18-cycle PCR used universal primers M1SS and BC2_uni_R on all cDNA. The paper's processing steps were these. Each sample was normalized by randomly selecting 1 million high-quality reads, each carrying a distinct molecular identifier. Reads with shared molecular identifiers were discarded instead of being binned into consensus sequences. CDR3 identification, clonotype clustering and error correction used MiTCR with a Q25 quality threshold and the strictest error-elimination algorithm. Lower-bound total TCR beta diversity was estimated with a nonparametric unseen species model using Euler transformation. TCRdb's own reprocessing of the public reads used fastp at Q25 and MiXCR and kept productive beta chains. All rows with the same CDR3 protein become a single entry with the most common DNA and genes. It is TCRdb's table, rather than the study itself, that gives the V and J calls and clone size. The sample includes roughly 700,000 distinct CDR3 sequences, with 45% to 50% observed a single time. The ten largest account for around 32% of the sample.

Its CDR3 holds 15 amino acids, cysteine through phenylalanine. CDR3 DNA is the only sequence kept; it has 45 bases, read in frame from the first base. The junction shows trimming of 2 bases on V and 0 bases on J, plus 10 bases between the germline ends. CDR1 SGHAT and CDR2 FQDESV were looked up in the germline V gene (reference sequence). Sequenced input: blood. This chain is built from TRBV11-1 and TRBJ1-1, with the D gene call left open. The receptor was derived from a woman aged 60-75 years in good health. The nucleotide sequence reads TGTGCCAGCAGCTTAAAGGGCCTCATGAACACTGAAGCTTTCTTT. Its protein reads: CASSLKGLMNTEAFF.